The 8 T cell receptor beta chains below were found in one sample sequenced in a study of radiotherapy plus CTLA-4 blockade in lung cancer. The table came from immunoSEQ multiplex PCR; TCRdb's copy has only in-frame clones and leaves some out. The profile shows tens of thousands of clones, around 86% of them singletons. The input for sequencing was peripheral blood, taken from a patient treated with radiotherapy plus ipilimumab. These receptors originate from a human donor with non-small cell lung cancer whose response to radiotherapy plus ipilimumab could not be evaluated.

The chain links TRBV5-5 to TRBJ2-7; 16 bases line up with TRBD2. J lost 5 bases, V lost 4 bases, and 12 bases had no gene match. Germline CDR1 SGHKS, CDR2 YYEKEE (reference sequence). This CDR3 has 18 amino acids. CDR3 DNA sequence: TGTGCCAGCAGCGTACCGGGACTAGCGGGAGGGCCGGTCAACGAGCAGTACTTC. This translates into CASSVPGLAGGPVNEQYF.

The chain couples TRBV13 to TRBJ2-5; D is undetermined. This CDR3 comprises 13 residues. The germline V and J ends were trimmed by 5 bases and 1 base, with 8 bases remaining between them. Germline V CDR1 and CDR2: PRHDT, FYEKMQ (reference sequence). CDR3 region: CASSDRSQETQYF. As DNA, the CDR3 is TGTGCCAGCAGCGATAGAAGCCAAGAGACCCAGTACTTC.

The rearrangement links TRBV18 to TRBJ2-5; 9 bases are shared with TRBD1. Losses at the gene ends were 4 bases for V and 2 bases for J; bases not matched to a gene: 2. Germline V gene data show CDR1 as KGHSH and CDR2 as LQKENI. CDR3 length: 14 amino acids. CDR3 in DNA: TGTGCCAGCTCACTGGGACAGGGACAAGAGACCCAGTACTTC. This gives the protein CASSLGQGQETQYF. Looking up the rest from reference TRBV18 and TRBJ2-5 gives the full variable domain: NAGVMQNPRHLVRRRGQEARLRCSPMKGHSHVYWYRQLPEEGLKFMVYLQKENIIDESGMPKERFSAEFPKEGPSILRIQQVVRGDSAAYFCASSLGQGQETQYFGPGTRLLVL.

This chain connects TRBV19 to TRBJ2-1, with 7 nucleotides matching TRBD2. With 5 bases clipped from V and 4 bases from J, the junction kept 11 bases outside the gene matches. The CDR3 sequence is 16 residues long. Germline loops: CDR1 LNHDA, CDR2 SQIVND (reference sequence). CDR3: CASSGNHGGKYNEQFF. For the CDR3, the DNA is TGTGCCAGTAGTGGAAATCACGGGGGGAAATACAATGAGCAGTTCTTC.

The chain recombines TRBV28 with TRBJ1-6, with D perhaps TRBD1 (6 bases). The germline gives CDR1 MDHEN, CDR2 SYDVKM. This CDR3 contains 14 residues. Trimming removed 7 bases at V and 6 bases at J, with 13 bases between. The CDR3 coding sequence is TGTGCCAGCATCCTACAGGGTGGTAATTCACCCCTCCACTTT. Amino acids: CASILQGGNSPLHF. The whole variable domain, filled in from reference TRBV28 and TRBJ1-6, reads DVKVTQSSRYLVKRTGEKVFLECVQDMDHENMFWYRQDPGLGLRLIYFSYDVKMKEKGDIPEGYSVSREKKERFSLILESASTNQTSMYLCASILQGGNSPLHFGNGTRLTVT.

The chain has TRBV6-1 and TRBJ2-7, with a weak D call TRBD2 (5 bases). Germline lookup yields CDR1 MNHNS and CDR2 SASEGT. The CDR3 extends over 14 amino acids. V dropped 10 bases and J dropped 5 bases, with 21 bases sitting between them. CDR3 nucleotides: TGTGCCACCCGTGAGGGCCAGACCCCTAACGAGCAGTACTTC. Encoded protein: CATREGQTPNEQYF.

This clone appeared a single time. This chain links TRBV13 with TRBJ1-4; D uncertain. Germline CDR1 and CDR2: PRHDT and FYEKMQ (reference sequence). This CDR3 contains 13 residues. V was cut by 4 bases and J by 5 bases, with 8 bases left in between. CDR3 sequence reads: CASSSYRNEKLFF. CDR3 nucleotide sequence: TGTGCCAGCAGCTCCTACCGCAATGAAAAACTGTTTTTT. The full variable domain, with the rest looked up from reference TRBV13 and TRBJ1-4, is AAGVIQSPRHLIKEKRETATLKCYPIPRHDTVYWYQQGPGQDPQFLISFYEKMQSDKGSIPDRFSAQQFSDYHSELNMSSLELGDSALYFCASSSYRNEKLFFGSGTQLSVL.

This sequence joins TRBV4-1 and TRBJ2-7, with 9 bases lining up with TRBD1. The V segment lost 0 bases and the J segment 4 bases; nucleotides outside the gene matches: 19. Germline CDR1 and CDR2: MGHRA and YSYEKL. The CDR3 consists of 20 residues. Here the CDR3 DNA reads TGCGCCAGCAGCCAAGATATCTCTCCCCTCAACAGGGGGCGTGTATACGAGCAGTACTTC. Amino acids: CASSQDISPLNRGRVYEQYF.